This entry features one T cell receptor beta chain sequence. Only one count was recorded for this clonotype. Its binding antigen is unknown. Qualities for individual bases were not recorded, and no much larger clone is one base off. A read on its own is weak evidence. This specimen comes from a study of regulatory T cells in long-lasting Graves disease (TCRdb year 2021). Regarding the research as a whole: Newly diagnosed Graves' disease patients had taken antithyroid drugs for less than 3 months. Persistent Graves' disease patients were compared with newly diagnosed Graves' disease patients by peripheral blood TCR sequencing and RNA sequencing. The study was registered as a clinical trial and conducted in China. TCR sequencing covered around 13 persistent and 20 or so newly diagnosed Graves' disease patients, some 33 samples in total.

Per the germline V gene, MGHRA is the CDR1 and YSYEKL is the CDR2. Here V drops 0 bases and J drops 6 bases, and the junction holds 9 bases not matched to any gene. From the cysteine through the phenylalanine, the CDR3 covers 18 amino acids. Only the CDR3 part of the read is kept: 54 bases, read in frame from the first base. The sample's time point label is to be understood as: newly diagnosed GD, antithyroid drugs for less than 3 months. RNA was extracted from PBMCs in TRIzol for both TCR sequencing and RNA sequencing. The diagnosis of Graves' disease was made according to American Thyroid Association guidelines. Patients for the study were recruited at an endocrinology department in Xi'an, China. Each patient gave about 9.1 milliliters of peripheral blood, collected in an EDTA anticoagulant tube. Ficoll Paque Plus density gradient separation was used to isolate PBMCs, and no further T cell sorting was performed. An Agilent 2100 Bioanalyzer and agarose gel were used to check RNA quality, while a NanoDrop 2000 measured RNA concentration.

The library was prepared using multiplex PCR. The run used an Illumina HiSeq 4000. To build TCR beta libraries, CDR3 regions were amplified by Arm-PCR using iRepertoire HTBI primers. Gel purification was performed on PCR products prior to sequencing. The study's own analysis went as follows. Across samples, roughly 60 TRBV and 13 to 15 TRBJ segments were identified and used for gene usage analysis of CDR3 amino acid clonotypes. COPE and FqMerger were used to merge the filtered high-quality paired reads into contigs. Contigs were aligned with BLAST to IMGT TRBV, TRBD and TRBJ reference genes, and CDR3 was defined per IMGT. Clonotypes above 0.1% frequency were classified as highly expanded clones. Repertoire diversity was measured by Shannon entropy, and V-J evenness by the Gini coefficient. A clonotype found in more than one individual was treated as public. In TCRdb, the public reads were trimmed at Q25 with fastp and aligned with MiXCR, with productive beta chains retained. CDR3 protein duplicates are merged, each entry listing the most common genes and DNA. The V and J calls and clone size are TCRdb's, not the authors'. This sample comprises 500,000 to 700,000 distinct CDR3 sequences, roughly 15% of them detected only once. The ten top clones hold approximately 18% of the sample.

The full study reports these points: The study examined only peripheral blood because the primary lesion, thyroid tissue, could not be accessed. Only the TCR beta chain was sequenced and analyzed. Persistent disease showed preferential use of TRBV28, TRBJ1-2 and TRBJ2-5, whereas newly diagnosed disease favored TRBV20-1 and TRBJ2-1. The small sample size was acknowledged by the authors as a limitation that may reduce accuracy. Persistent patients shared more public clonotypes among themselves (fewer than 3,000) than newly diagnosed patients did (roughly 910). Lower TCR Shannon entropy and fewer highly expanded clones were observed in persistent Graves' disease patients than in newly diagnosed patients, which suggested clonal expansion.

These sequences were also reported in another study, on T cells in Graves' hyperthyroidism and ophthalmopathy. Per the second study: A patient counted as having stable Graves' hyperthyroidism if no progression to ophthalmopathy occurred over 18 months of follow-up. Hyperthyroidism patients were newly diagnosed, with disease duration under 2 months, and aged 18 to 65 years. Any patient with an uncontrolled infection, another autoimmune disease, pregnancy or lactation was excluded. Diagnoses relied on clinical symptoms, serum thyroxine and TRAb, thyroid ultrasound and orbital computed tomography. A first-round RT-PCR of the TCR CDR3 used the HTBI primer set with the Qiagen OneStep RT-PCR kit. Most expanded thyroid clonotypes (frequency above 0.001) were also detected in blood, suggesting blood repertoires may reflect thyroid immune responses. A 13 V-J signature model separated ophthalmopathy from stable hyperthyroidism, with 87.88% sensitivity and about 81% specificity in cross-validation and 80%/75% in testing. In validation, progression to ophthalmopathy was predicted by the model with almost 71% sensitivity and 72.22% specificity, a median of around 6.5 months before onset. To identify distinguishing TCR V-J signatures, a discovery cohort of some 100 patients was used, comprising approximately 40 with Graves' ophthalmopathy and around 60 with stable Graves' hyperthyroidism. Prospective prediction of ophthalmopathy was tested in an independent validation cohort consisting of fewer than 20 hyperthyroidism patients and approximately 16 patients who later progressed to ophthalmopathy. The 85 to 100 discovery patients were randomly split 7:3 into training and test sets. In addition, the study compared T-cell repertoires in thyroid tissue and in blood from about 6 Graves' hyperthyroidism patients. Following sampling, methimazole starting at 30 mg daily was given to hyperthyroidism patients, and high-dose intravenous methylprednisolone was given to ophthalmopathy patients. The libraries were constructed in a second round of multiplex PCR and then size-selected and purified. The libraries were sequenced on an Illumina HiSeq2000 using paired-end 100 bp reads. SOAPnuke was used to process the raw data, with reads discarded if the reads contained adapters or uncalled bases, had a mean Phred below 15, or lacked an exact constant-primer or identifier match. High-quality paired reads were merged using COPE v1.2.5, and each unique nucleotide sequence was defined as a clonotype. MiTCR v1.1 was used to align clonotypes to the IMGT TRBV, TRBD and TRBJ reference segments. Only V-J combinations with frequency above 0.0001, covering about 99% of repertoires, were analysed. A TCS score was defined as the ratio between F50 (clonal expansion) and ExV (chaos), using BLOSUM62-based TCRdist between CDR3 peptides within each V-J. Welch's t-statistics and random forest reduced some 510 V-J features to roughly 13, which were used in a naive Bayes classifier (R e1071). No statistical method was used to fix the sample size in advance, and group allocation was not hidden from the investigators. The paper reports TCR Vbeta CDR3 sequencing of 140 or so peripheral blood samples: 43 ophthalmopathy, 70 to 85 hyperthyroidism and 17 progressor patients.

The sample consisted of peripheral blood mononuclear cells (PBMCs), taken at new diagnosis, from a patient treated with antithyroid drugs. The chain employs TRBV4-1 and TRBJ2-5; 14 nucleotides in the junction match TRBD2. The TCR comes from a woman aged 25-40 years with Graves disease. Donor details come from another sample of the same person, matched by shared clones. The CDR3 is CASSQDPGLAGVIQTQYF. Here is the DNA: TGCGCCAGCAGCCAAGATCCGGGACTAGCGGGAGTAATTCAGACCCAGTACTTC.